The clone carrying this TCR beta chain was seen only a few times. The antigen remains undetermined. Per the germline V gene, CDR1 is SGDLS and CDR2 is YYNGEE. The V segment lost 3 bases and the J segment 1 base; nucleotides outside the gene matches: 7. The CDR3 consists of 16 residues. Every donor was a healthy person donating bone marrow. Donors were nominally healthy when sampled, though unrecorded immune exposures were likely. This sample stems from a study of cytomegalovirus exposure and HLA in healthy donors. This PCR relied on a set of 60 Vbeta primers and 13 Jbeta primers. Profiled with immunoSEQ multiplex PCR; TCRdb holds only in-frame clones, not every one. The data contain some 120,000 clones, roughly two thirds of them singletons. Study-level points and caveats: The likely explanation for a cluster of highly shared sequence variants was sequencing artifact. Links to common viral pathogens appeared, in a later analysis, for several of the most significant clusters.

What was sequenced was PBMCs. This receptor was obtained from a young man in good health and CMV-seropositive. The genes are TRBV9 and TRBJ2-1; 7 nucleotides agree with TRBD1. The CDR3 spells CASSGGQFFSYNEQFF. CDR3 DNA: TGTGCCAGCAGCGGGGGACAGTTTTTTTCCTACAATGAGCAGTTCTTC.